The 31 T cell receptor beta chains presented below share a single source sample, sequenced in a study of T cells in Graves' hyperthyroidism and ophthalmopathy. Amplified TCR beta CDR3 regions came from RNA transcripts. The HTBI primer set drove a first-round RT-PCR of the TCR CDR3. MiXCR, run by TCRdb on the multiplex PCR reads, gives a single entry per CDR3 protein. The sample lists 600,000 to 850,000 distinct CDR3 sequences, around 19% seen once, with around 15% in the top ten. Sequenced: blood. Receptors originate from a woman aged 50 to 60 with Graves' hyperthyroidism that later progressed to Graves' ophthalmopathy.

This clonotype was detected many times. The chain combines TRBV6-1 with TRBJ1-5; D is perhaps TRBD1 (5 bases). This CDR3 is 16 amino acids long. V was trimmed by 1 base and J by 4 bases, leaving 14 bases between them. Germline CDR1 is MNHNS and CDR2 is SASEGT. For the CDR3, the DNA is TGTGCCAGCAGTGAAGGTTCGGGGGTCCTAAATCAGCCCCAGCATTTT. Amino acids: CASSEGSGVLNQPQHF.

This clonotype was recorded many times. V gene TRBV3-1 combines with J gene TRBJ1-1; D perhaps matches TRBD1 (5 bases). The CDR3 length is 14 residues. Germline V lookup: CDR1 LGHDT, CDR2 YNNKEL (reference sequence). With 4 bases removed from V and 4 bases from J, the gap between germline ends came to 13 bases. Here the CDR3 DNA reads TGTGCCAGCAGCCCCGGAAGCAGGGTCACTGAAGCTTTCTTT. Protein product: CASSPGSRVTEAFF.

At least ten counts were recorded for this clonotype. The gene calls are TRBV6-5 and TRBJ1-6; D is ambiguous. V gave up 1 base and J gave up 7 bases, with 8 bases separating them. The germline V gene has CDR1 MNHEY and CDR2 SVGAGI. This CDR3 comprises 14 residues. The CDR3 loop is CASSYLLRNSPLHF. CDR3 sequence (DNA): TGTGCCAGCAGTTACTTGTTAAGGAATTCACCCCTCCACTTT.

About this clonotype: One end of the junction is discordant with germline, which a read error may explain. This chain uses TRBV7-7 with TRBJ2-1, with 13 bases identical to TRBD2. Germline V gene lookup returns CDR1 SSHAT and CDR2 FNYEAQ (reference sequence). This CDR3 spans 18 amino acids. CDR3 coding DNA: TGTGCTAGCAGCCCAGATGCCCCACTAGCGGGGGGGCGGAATGAGCAGTTCTTC. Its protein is CASSPDAPLAGGRNEQFF.

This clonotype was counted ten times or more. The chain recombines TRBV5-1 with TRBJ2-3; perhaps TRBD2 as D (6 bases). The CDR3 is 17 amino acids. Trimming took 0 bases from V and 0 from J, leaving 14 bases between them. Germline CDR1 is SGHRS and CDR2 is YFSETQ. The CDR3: CASSLVAGIPSTDTQYF. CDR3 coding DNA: TGCGCCAGCAGCTTGGTGGCGGGGATCCCTAGCACAGATACGCAGTATTTT.

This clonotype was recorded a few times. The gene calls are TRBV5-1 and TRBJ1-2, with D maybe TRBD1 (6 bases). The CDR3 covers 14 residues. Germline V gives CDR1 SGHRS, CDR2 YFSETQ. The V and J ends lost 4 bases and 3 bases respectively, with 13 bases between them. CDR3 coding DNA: TGCGCCAGCAGCGTCCAATACAGGGACTATGGCTACACCTTC. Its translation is CASSVQYRDYGYTF.

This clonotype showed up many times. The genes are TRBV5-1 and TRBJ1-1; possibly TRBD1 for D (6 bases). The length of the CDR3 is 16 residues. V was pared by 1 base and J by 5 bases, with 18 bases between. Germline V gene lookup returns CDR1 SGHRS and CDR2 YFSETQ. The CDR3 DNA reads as TGCGCCAGCAGCTTGCCAGGGGATGTCCTTCGGACTGAAGCTTTCTTT. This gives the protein CASSLPGDVLRTEAFF.

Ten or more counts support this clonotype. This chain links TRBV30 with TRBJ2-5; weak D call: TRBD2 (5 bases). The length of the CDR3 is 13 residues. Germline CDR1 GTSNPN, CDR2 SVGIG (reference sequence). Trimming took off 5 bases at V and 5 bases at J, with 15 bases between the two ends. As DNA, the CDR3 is TGTGCCTGGGGGAGTCGGGGTAGCGAGACCCAGTACTTC. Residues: CAWGSRGSETQYF. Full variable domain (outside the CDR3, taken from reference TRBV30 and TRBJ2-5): SQTIHQWPATLVQPVGSPLSLECTVEGTSNPNLYWYRQAAGRGLQLLFYSVGIGQISSEVPQNLSASRPQDRQFILSSKKLLLSDSGFYLCAWGSRGSETQYFGPGTRLLVL.

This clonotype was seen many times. The CDR3 sequence is CSAILPGQGKDTQYF. The DNA of the CDR3 is TGCAGTGCTATTCTACCGGGACAGGGGAAAGATACGCAGTATTTT. The V and J genes are TRBV20-1 and TRBJ2-3, with 10 bases fitting TRBD1. The ends lost 4 bases at V and 5 bases at J; junction bases unmatched: 9. Germline-derived CDR1 and CDR2 are DFQATT and SNEGSKA (reference sequence). The CDR3 consists of 15 residues.

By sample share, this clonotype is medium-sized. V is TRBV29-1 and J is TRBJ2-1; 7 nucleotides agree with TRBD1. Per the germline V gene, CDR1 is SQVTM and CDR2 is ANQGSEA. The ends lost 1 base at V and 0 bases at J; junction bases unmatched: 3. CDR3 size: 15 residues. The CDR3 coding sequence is TGCAGCGTTGAAGTCTGGGACAGCTCCTACAATGAGCAGTTCTTC. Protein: CSVEVWDSSYNEQFF.

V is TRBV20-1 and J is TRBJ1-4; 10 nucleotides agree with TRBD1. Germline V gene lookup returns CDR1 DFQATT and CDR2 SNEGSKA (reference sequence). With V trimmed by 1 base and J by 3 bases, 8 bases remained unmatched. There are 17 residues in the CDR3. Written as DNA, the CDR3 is TGCAGTGCTAGAGTAGGGACAGGGGATCCGGCTAATGAAAAACTGTTTTTT. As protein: CSARVGTGDPANEKLFF.

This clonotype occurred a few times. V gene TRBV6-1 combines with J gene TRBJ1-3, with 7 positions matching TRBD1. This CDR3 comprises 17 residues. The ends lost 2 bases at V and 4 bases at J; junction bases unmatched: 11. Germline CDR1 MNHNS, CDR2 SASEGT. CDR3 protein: CASSERFRGYSGNTIYF. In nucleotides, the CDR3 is TGTGCCAGCAGTGAAAGGTTCAGGGGGTACTCCGGAAACACCATATATTTT.

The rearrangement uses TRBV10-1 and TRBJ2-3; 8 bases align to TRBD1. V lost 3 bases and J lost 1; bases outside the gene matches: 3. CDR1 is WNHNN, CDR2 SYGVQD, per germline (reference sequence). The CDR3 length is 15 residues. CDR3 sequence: CASSEDRGRTDTQYF. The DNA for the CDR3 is TGCGCCAGCAGTGAAGACAGGGGCCGCACAGATACGCAGTATTTT.

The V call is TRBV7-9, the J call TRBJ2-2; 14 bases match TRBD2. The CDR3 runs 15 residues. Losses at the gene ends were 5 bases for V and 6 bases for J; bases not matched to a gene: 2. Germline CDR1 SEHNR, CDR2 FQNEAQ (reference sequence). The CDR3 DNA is TGTGCCAGCAGCCCGGGACTAGCGGGGGCCGGGGAGCTGTTTTTT. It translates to CASSPGLAGAGELFF.

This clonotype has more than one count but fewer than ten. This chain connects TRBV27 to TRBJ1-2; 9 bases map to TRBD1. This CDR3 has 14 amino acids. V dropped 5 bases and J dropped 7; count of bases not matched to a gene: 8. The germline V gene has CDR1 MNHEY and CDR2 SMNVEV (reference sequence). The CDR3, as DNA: TGTGCCAGCAGTCCTAATCGGGACAGGGCTGGCTACACCTTC. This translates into CASSPNRDRAGYTF.

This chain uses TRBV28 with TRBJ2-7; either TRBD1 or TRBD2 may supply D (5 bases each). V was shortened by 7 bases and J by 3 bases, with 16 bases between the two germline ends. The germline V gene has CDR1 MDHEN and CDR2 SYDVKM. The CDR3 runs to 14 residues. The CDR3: CASNPGTDYYEQYF. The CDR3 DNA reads TGTGCCAGCAACCCCGGGACCGATTACTACGAGCAGTACTTC.

The CDR3 nucleotides read TGTGCCAGCAGCGCGACTGAGCTAGGCCAGCCCCAGCATTTT. Protein product: CASSATELGQPQHF. The chain joins TRBV7-9 to TRBJ1-5; D gene unclear. This CDR3 is 14 amino acids long. Trimming removed 5 bases at V and 7 bases at J, with 15 bases between. The V gene's germline CDR1 is SEHNR and CDR2 FQNEAQ (reference sequence).

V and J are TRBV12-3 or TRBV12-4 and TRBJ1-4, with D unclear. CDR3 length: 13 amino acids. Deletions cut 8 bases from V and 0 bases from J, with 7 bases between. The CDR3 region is CASQSSTNEKLFF. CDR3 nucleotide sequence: TGTGCCAGCCAGTCCTCAACTAATGAAAAACTGTTTTTT.

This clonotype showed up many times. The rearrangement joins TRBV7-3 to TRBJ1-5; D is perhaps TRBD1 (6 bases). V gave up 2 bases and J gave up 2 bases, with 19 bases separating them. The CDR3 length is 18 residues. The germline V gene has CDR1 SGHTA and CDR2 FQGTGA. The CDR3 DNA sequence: TGTGCCAGCAGCTTACCTCGATACAGGGTGAAGGGCAATCAGCCCCAGCATTTT. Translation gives CASSLPRYRVKGNQPQHF. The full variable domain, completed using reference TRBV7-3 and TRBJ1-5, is GAGVSQTPSNKVTEKGKYVELRCDPISGHTALYWYRQSLGQGPEFLIYFQGTGAADDSGLPNDRFFAVRPEGSVSTLKIQRTERGDSAVYLCASSLPRYRVKGNQPQHFGDGTRLSIL.

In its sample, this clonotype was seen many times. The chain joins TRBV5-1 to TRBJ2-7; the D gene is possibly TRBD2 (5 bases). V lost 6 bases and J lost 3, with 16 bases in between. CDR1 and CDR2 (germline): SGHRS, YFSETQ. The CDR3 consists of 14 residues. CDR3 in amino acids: CASKGRLASYEQYF. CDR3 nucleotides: TGCGCCAGCAAAGGCCGGCTAGCCAGCTACGAGCAGTACTTC. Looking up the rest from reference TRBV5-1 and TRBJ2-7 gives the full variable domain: KAGVTQTPRYLIKTRGQQVTLSCSPISGHRSVSWYQQTPGQGLQFLFEYFSETQRNKGNFPGRFSGRQFSNSRSEMNVSTLELGDSALYLCASKGRLASYEQYFGPGTRLTVT.

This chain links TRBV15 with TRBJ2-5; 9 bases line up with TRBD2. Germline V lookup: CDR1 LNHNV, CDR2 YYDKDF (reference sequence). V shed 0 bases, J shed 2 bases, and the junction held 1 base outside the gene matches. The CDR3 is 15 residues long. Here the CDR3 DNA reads TGTGCCACCAGCAGAGACCTAGCGGGACAAGAGACCCAGTACTTC. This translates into CATSRDLAGQETQYF.

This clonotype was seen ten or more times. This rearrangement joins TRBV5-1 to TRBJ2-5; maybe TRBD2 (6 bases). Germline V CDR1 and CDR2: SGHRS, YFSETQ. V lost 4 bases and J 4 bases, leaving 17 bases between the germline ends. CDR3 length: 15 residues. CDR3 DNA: TGCGCCAGCAGCCCTGCCGCGGGACGGCTAGAGACCCAGTACTTC. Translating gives CASSPAAGRLETQYF.

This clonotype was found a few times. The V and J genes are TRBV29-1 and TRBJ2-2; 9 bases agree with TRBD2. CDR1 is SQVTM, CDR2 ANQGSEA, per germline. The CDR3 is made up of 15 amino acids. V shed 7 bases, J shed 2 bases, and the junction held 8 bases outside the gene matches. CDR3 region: CSAELAGDNTGELFF. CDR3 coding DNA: TGCAGCGCAGAGTTAGCGGGGGATAACACCGGGGAGCTGTTTTTT.

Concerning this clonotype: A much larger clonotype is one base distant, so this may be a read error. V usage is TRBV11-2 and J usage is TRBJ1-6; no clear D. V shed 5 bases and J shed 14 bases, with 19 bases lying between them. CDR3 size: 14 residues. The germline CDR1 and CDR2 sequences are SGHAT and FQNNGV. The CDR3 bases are TGTGCCAGCAGCCCAGATGCTGGAACTCGAACCCTCCACTTT. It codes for CASSPDAGTRTLHF.

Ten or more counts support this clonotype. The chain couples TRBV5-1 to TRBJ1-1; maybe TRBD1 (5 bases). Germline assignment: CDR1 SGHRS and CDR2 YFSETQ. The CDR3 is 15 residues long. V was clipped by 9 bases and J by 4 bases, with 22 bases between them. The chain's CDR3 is CATSVGTGGSTEAFF. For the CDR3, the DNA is TGCGCCACCTCAGTTGGTACGGGGGGTAGCACTGAAGCTTTCTTT.

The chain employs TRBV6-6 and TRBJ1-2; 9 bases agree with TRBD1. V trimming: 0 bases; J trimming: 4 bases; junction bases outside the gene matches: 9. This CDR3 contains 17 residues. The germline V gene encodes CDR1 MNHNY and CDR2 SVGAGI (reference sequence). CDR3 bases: TGTGCCAGCAGTTACTCGCGGGGAGGACAGGGGAGCTATGGCTACACCTTC. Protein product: CASSYSRGGQGSYGYTF.

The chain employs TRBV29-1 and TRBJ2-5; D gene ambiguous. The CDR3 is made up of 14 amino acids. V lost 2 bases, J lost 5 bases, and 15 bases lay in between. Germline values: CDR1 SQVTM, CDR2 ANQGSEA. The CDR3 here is CSVEKTARRETQYF. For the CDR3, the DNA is TGCAGCGTTGAAAAGACCGCCCGTAGGGAGACCCAGTACTTC. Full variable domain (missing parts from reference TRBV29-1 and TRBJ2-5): SAVISQKPSRDICQRGTSLTIQCQVDSQVTMMFWYRQQPGQSLTLIATANQGSEATYESGFVIDKFPISRPNLTFSTLTVSNMSPEDSSIYLCSVEKTARRETQYFGPGTRLLVL.

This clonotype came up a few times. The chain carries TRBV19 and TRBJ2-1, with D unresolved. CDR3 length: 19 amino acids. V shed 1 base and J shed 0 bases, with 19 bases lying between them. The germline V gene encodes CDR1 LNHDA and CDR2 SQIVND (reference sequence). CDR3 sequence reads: CASSIGPPGPTSSYNEQFF. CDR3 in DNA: TGTGCCAGTAGTATAGGGCCCCCCGGGCCGACAAGCTCCTACAATGAGCAGTTCTTC.

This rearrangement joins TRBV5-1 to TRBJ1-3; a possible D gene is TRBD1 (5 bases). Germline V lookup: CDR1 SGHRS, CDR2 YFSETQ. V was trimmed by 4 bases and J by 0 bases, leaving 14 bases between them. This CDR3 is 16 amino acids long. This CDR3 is CASSQGDSSSGNTIYF. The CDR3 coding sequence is TGCGCCAGCAGCCAAGGGGACTCCAGCTCTGGAAACACCATATATTTT.

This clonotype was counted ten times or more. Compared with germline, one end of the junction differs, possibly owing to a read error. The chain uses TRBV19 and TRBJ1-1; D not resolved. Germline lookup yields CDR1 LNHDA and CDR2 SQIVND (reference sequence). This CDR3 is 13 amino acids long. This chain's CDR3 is CASSRVLNTEAFF. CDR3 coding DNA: TGCGCCAGCAGCAGAGTCCTGAACACTGAAGCTTTCTTT.

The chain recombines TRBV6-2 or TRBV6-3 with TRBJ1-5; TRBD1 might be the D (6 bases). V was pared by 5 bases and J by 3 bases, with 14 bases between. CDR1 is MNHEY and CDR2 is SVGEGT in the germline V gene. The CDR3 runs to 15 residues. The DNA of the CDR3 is TGTGCCAGCAGTCCGACACAGGGATTCAATCAGCCCCAGCATTTT. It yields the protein CASSPTQGFNQPQHF.